The 28 T cell receptor beta chains below come from one sample, sequenced in a study of T cells after yellow fever vaccination. TCRdb reprocessed the 5' RACE reads via MiXCR and lists one record per CDR3 protein. The repertoire includes nearly 550,000 distinct CDR3 sequences, less than 20% of them detected once, and 14% sits in the top ten. Specimen: PBMCs, collected 15 days after the yellow fever booster vaccination. These receptors were obtained from a man younger than 45 who received the YFV17D yellow fever vaccine.

The chain uses TRBV12-3 or TRBV12-4 and TRBJ2-3, with 14 bases aligning to TRBD2. The CDR3 has 16 residues. V lost 6 bases, J lost 5 bases, and 7 bases stayed unmatched. The CDR3 loop is CASSPGLAGEGDTQYF. The DNA for the CDR3 is TGTGCCAGCAGCCCGGGACTAGCGGGAGAGGGAGATACGCAGTATTTT.

This clonotype was seen a handful of times. The chain has TRBV5-4 and TRBJ2-1; D perhaps matches TRBD1 (6 bases). The V gene lost 3 bases and the J gene lost 5 bases, with 15 bases spanning the gap. The germline gives CDR1 SGHNT, CDR2 YYREEE (reference sequence). This CDR3 is 15 amino acids long. CDR3 sequence (DNA): TGTGCCAGCAGCTCCCCGTTAAAGGGGGACAATGAGCAGTTCTTC. Translating gives CASSSPLKGDNEQFF.

This rearrangement joins TRBV10-3 to TRBJ2-7; D may be TRBD1 (6 bases). V was clipped by 4 bases and J by 2 bases, with 15 bases between them. Germline V CDR1 and CDR2: ENHRY, SYGVKD. The CDR3 runs 15 residues. The CDR3: CAISASGDLTYEQYF. The CDR3 DNA sequence: TGTGCCATCAGTGCATCAGGGGACCTCACCTACGAGCAGTACTTC.

The chain recombines TRBV7-9 with TRBJ1-4; D remains ambiguous. The CDR3 loop spans 14 amino acids. Germline CDR1 and CDR2: SEHNR and FQNEAQ (reference sequence). The V and J ends lost 4 bases and 0 bases respectively, with 6 bases between them. The CDR3 sequence is CASSWHSTNEKLFF. Here the CDR3 DNA reads TGTGCCAGCAGCTGGCACTCAACTAATGAAAAACTGTTTTTT.

The chain is built from TRBV20-1 and TRBJ2-5; D is perhaps TRBD1 (6 bases). With 0 bases removed from V and 5 bases from J, the gap between germline ends came to 16 bases. CDR1 is DFQATT, CDR2 SNEGSKA, per germline (reference sequence). The CDR3 is made up of 15 amino acids. The CDR3 reads CSAREYRVERETQYF. In DNA, the CDR3 is TGCAGTGCTAGAGAGTACAGGGTCGAAAGGGAGACCCAGTACTTC.

The chain links TRBV11-2 to TRBJ1-1; D gene ambiguous. Trimming removed 5 bases at V and 4 bases at J, with 11 bases between. Germline V gene lookup returns CDR1 SGHAT and CDR2 FQNNGV. The CDR3 contains 13 residues. DNA of the CDR3: TGTGCCAGCAGCCCCCCCTGGTTCACTGAAGCTTTCTTT. Translating it yields CASSPPWFTEAFF.

This chain links TRBV15 with TRBJ2-2, with 11 nucleotides matching TRBD2. The CDR3 is 19 amino acids. The junction had 12 bases not matched to a gene; V was cut back by 3 bases and J by 3 bases. The germline V gene has CDR1 LNHNV and CDR2 YYDKDF (reference sequence). Here the CDR3 DNA reads TGTGCCACCAGCAGCACTAGCGGGAGCAGCCTCCGCCACACCGGGGAGCTGTTTTTT. Protein product: CATSSTSGSSLRHTGELFF.

This chain connects TRBV5-5 to TRBJ2-7, with 8 bases fitting TRBD2. The CDR3 contains 15 residues. Looked up from germline, CDR1 is SGHKS and CDR2 is YYEKEE (reference sequence). With V trimmed by 2 bases and J by 2 bases, 6 bases remained unmatched. The CDR3 DNA reads as TGTGCCAGCAGCTTCCTGCTAGCGGGTACCTACGAGCAGTACTTC. Amino acid sequence: CASSFLLAGTYEQYF.

This clonotype has only a few counts. The chain recombines TRBV6-5 with TRBJ1-2; D uncertain. The CDR3 spans 14 residues. Germline-derived CDR1 and CDR2 are MNHEY and SVGAGI. V gave up 0 bases and J gave up 7 bases, with 12 bases separating them. CDR3 residues: CASSYSMGRPGYTF. The CDR3 coding sequence is TGTGCCAGCAGTTACTCGATGGGTCGCCCTGGCTACACCTTC.

The chain recombines TRBV20-1 with TRBJ2-2, with 15 bases matching TRBD2. In germline, CDR1 is DFQATT, CDR2 SNEGSKA (reference sequence). The CDR3 sequence is 16 residues long. J lost 12 bases, V lost 4 bases, and 12 bases had no gene match. As DNA, the CDR3 is TGCAGTGCTACCCCCGTCCCAGGACTAGCGGGAGGGCAGCTGTTTTTT. It encodes CSATPVPGLAGGQLFF.

The chain recombines TRBV20-1 with TRBJ2-7; TRBD1 agrees at 7 bases. V shed 5 bases, J shed 3 bases, and the junction held 7 bases outside the gene matches. Germline V CDR1 and CDR2: DFQATT, SNEGSKA (reference sequence). The CDR3 is made up of 13 amino acids. The CDR3: CSAVDRTHYEQYF. The CDR3 DNA reads as TGCAGTGCTGTGGACAGGACCCACTACGAGCAGTACTTC.

This clonotype has more than one count but fewer than ten. The rearrangement joins TRBV9 to TRBJ2-6; D is unresolved. This CDR3 is 14 amino acids long. With 3 bases removed from V and 1 base from J, the gap between germline ends came to 5 bases. Germline V gene lookup returns CDR1 SGDLS and CDR2 YYNGEE. The CDR3 bases are TGTGCCAGCAGCGCCCCGTCTGGGGCCAACGTCCTGACTTTC. Its protein is CASSAPSGANVLTF.

This clonotype has a handful of counts. The rearrangement links TRBV7-2 to TRBJ2-4, with D possibly matching TRBD2 (6 bases). CDR3 length: 17 residues. CDR1 SGHTA and CDR2 FQGNSA come from the germline V gene. Trimming removed 5 bases at V and 0 bases at J, with 17 bases between. CDR3 loop: CASSRSSGSLAKNIQYF. For the CDR3, the DNA is TGTGCCAGCAGCCGTAGTAGCGGATCACTAGCCAAAAACATTCAGTACTTC.

A few counts support this clonotype. The chain recombines TRBV6-2 or TRBV6-3 with TRBJ2-1, with 10 bases aligning to TRBD2. The V gene's germline CDR1 is MNHEY and CDR2 SVGEGT. Losses at the gene ends were 7 bases for V and 4 bases for J; bases not matched to a gene: 4. CDR3 length: 14 residues. In DNA form, the CDR3 reads TGTGCCAGCAATCTAGCGGGGGCATACAATGAGCAGTTCTTC. It encodes CASNLAGAYNEQFF.

This clonotype came up a few times. The chain couples TRBV6-1 to TRBJ1-1, with a weak D call TRBD1 (5 bases). Trimming shortened V by 2 bases and J by 4 bases, and 8 bases separated the two germline ends. This CDR3 spans 13 amino acids. Per the germline V gene, CDR1 is MNHNS and CDR2 is SASEGT. The CDR3 DNA reads TGTGCCAGCAGTGAACAGGGTGCCACTGAAGCTTTCTTT. Encoded protein: CASSEQGATEAFF.

This clonotype occurred a few times. V usage is TRBV5-1 and J usage is TRBJ1-5; 9 nucleotides line up with TRBD1. The CDR3 runs to 14 residues. CDR1 SGHRS and CDR2 YFSETQ come from the germline V gene. V gave up 2 bases and J gave up 7 bases; unmatched junction bases: 4. The DNA for the CDR3 is TGCGCCAGCAGCTTCACAGGGGGCGGGCAGCCCCAGCATTTT. It specifies CASSFTGGGQPQHF.

In its sample, this clonotype was seen a few times. V gene TRBV9 combines with J gene TRBJ2-5, with 7 bases aligning to TRBD2. CDR3 length: 15 amino acids. Per germline, CDR1 SGDLS and CDR2 YYNGEE. V gave up 2 bases and J gave up 7 bases; unmatched junction bases: 11. The CDR3 is CASSVSGGGGGTQYF. The DNA for the CDR3 is TGTGCCAGCAGCGTGTCGGGAGGCGGGGGAGGGACCCAGTACTTC.

V gene TRBV10-3 combines with J gene TRBJ2-1, with D uncertain. Trimming shortened V by 4 bases and J by 2 bases, and 9 bases separated the two germline ends. CDR1 ENHRY and CDR2 SYGVKD come from the germline V gene. The CDR3 runs to 14 residues. CDR3 residues: CAISVGITYNEQFF. In nucleotides, the CDR3 is TGTGCCATCAGTGTGGGAATTACCTACAATGAGCAGTTCTTC.

This chain uses TRBV20-1 with TRBJ2-2, with no clear D. Germline CDR1 is DFQATT and CDR2 is SNEGSKA (reference sequence). Between the trimmed V and J ends, which lost 0 bases and 1 base, there was a span of 9 bases. The CDR3 length is 15 residues. CDR3 region: CSARDFYQNTGELFF. The CDR3 nucleotides read TGCAGTGCTAGAGACTTCTACCAGAACACCGGGGAGCTGTTTTTT.

The chain uses TRBV6-2 or TRBV6-3 and TRBJ2-4; D unresolved. V was pared by 7 bases and J by 1 base, with 11 bases between. The CDR3 consists of 14 residues. Germline CDR1 and CDR2: MNHEY and SVGEGT. The CDR3 reads CASTVRWAKNIQYF. CDR3 in DNA: TGTGCCAGCACCGTCCGTTGGGCCAAAAACATTCAGTACTTC.

This clonotype was seen only a few times. This chain uses TRBV7-2 with TRBJ2-7; 11 nucleotides line up with TRBD2. V lost 4 bases, J lost 0 bases, and 8 bases stayed unmatched. This CDR3 is built from 17 residues. The germline CDR1 and CDR2 sequences are SGHTA and FQGNSA. CDR3 in DNA: TGTGCCAGCAGCTCGAGATCCCTAGCGGGAGGCTCCTACGAGCAGTACTTC. This gives the protein CASSSRSLAGGSYEQYF.

The table lists this clonotype with a count of one. The chain uses TRBV5-1 and TRBJ2-7; D might be TRBD1 or TRBD2, each matching 6 bases. V was clipped by 1 base and J by 0 bases, with 17 bases between them. The CDR3 length is 17 residues. Germline V CDR1 and CDR2: SGHRS, YFSETQ. In DNA, the CDR3 is TGCGCCAGCAGCTTGAGGGGGGACCCTCCCTACTCCTACGAGCAGTACTTC. Translation: CASSLRGDPPYSYEQYF.

CDR3 DNA sequence: TGTGCCAGCAGTTTATGGGTGTCTGGAAACACCATATATTTT. Protein sequence: CASSLWVSGNTIYF. The rearrangement joins TRBV12-3 or TRBV12-4 to TRBJ1-3, with D uncertain. This CDR3 is 14 amino acids long. The V and J ends lost 2 bases and 1 base respectively, with 6 bases between them.

This clonotype has a handful of counts. V usage is TRBV5-5 and J usage is TRBJ2-3; 7 bases agree with TRBD1. In germline, CDR1 is SGHKS, CDR2 YYEKEE (reference sequence). V shed 5 bases, J shed 2 bases, and the junction held 5 bases outside the gene matches. The CDR3 loop spans 14 amino acids. CDR3 nucleotides: TGTGCCAGCAGAGAAGGACAGGTCACAGATACGCAGTATTTT. Protein product: CASREGQVTDTQYF.

This clonotype was counted between two and nine times. The genes are TRBV6-1 and TRBJ1-5, with D uncertain. Trimming left V 5 bases short and J 3 bases short, with 11 bases between. This CDR3 is 14 amino acids long. CDR1 and CDR2 (germline): MNHNS, SASEGT. DNA of the CDR3: TGTGCCAGCAGTACCTCTACCAACAATCAGCCCCAGCATTTT. Encoded protein: CASSTSTNNQPQHF.

This sequence joins TRBV12-3 or TRBV12-4 and TRBJ2-4; a weak D match, TRBD1 (5 bases). The CDR3 is 13 amino acids. Between the trimmed V and J ends, which lost 3 bases and 8 bases, there was a span of 11 bases. DNA of the CDR3: TGTGCCAGCAGTTTGGGGCAGAAGGACATTCAGTACTTC. This gives the protein CASSLGQKDIQYF.

This clonotype was picked up a small number of times. The rearrangement uses TRBV12-3 or TRBV12-4 and TRBJ2-7; no clear D. V lost 8 bases and J lost 6, with 23 bases in between. The CDR3 loop spans 15 amino acids. The CDR3 sequence is CASPDPRPHYFEQYF. As DNA, the CDR3 is TGTGCCAGCCCCGACCCCCGACCCCACTATTTCGAGCAGTACTTC.

V usage is TRBV12-3 or TRBV12-4 and J usage is TRBJ2-7; 11 nucleotides align to TRBD2. Trimming at V came to 6 bases and at J to 7 bases, leaving 11 bases not matched to a gene. The CDR3 is made up of 15 amino acids. The CDR3 protein is CASSFSGRAVWEQYF. Written as DNA, the CDR3 is TGTGCCAGCAGCTTTAGCGGGAGGGCCGTGTGGGAGCAGTACTTC.